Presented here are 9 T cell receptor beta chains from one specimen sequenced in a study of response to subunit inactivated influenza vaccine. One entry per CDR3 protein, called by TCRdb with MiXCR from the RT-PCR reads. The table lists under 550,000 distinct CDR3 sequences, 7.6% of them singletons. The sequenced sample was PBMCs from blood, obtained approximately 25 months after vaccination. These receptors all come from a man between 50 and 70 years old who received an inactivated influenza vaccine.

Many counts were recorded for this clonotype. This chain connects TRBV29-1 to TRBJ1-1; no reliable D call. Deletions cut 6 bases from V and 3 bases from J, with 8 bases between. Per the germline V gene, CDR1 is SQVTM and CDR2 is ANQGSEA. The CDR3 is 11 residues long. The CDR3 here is CSVPGDTEAFF. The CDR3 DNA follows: TGCAGCGTACCGGGAGACACTGAAGCTTTCTTT.

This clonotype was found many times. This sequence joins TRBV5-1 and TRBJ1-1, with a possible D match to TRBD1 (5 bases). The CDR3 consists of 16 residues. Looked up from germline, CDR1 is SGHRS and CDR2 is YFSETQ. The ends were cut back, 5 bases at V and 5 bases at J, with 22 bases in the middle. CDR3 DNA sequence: TGCGCCAGCAGAACGAACCCCGGGGCTTCGGTGACTGAAGCTTTCTTT. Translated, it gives CASRTNPGASVTEAFF.

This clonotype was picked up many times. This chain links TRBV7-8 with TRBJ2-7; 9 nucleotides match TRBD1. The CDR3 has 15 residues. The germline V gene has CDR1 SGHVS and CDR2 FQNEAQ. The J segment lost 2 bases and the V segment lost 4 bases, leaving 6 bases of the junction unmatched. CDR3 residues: CASSWDREATYEQYF. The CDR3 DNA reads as TGTGCCAGCAGCTGGGACAGGGAAGCCACCTACGAGCAGTACTTC. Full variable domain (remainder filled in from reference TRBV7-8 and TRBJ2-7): GAGVSQSPRYKVAKRGQDVALRCDPISGHVSLFWYQQALGQGPEFLTYFQNEAQLDKSGLPSDRFFAERPEGSVSTLKIQRTQQEDSAVYLCASSWDREATYEQYFGPGTRLTVT.

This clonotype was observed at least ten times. CDR3 loop: CSARAREYNEQFF. DNA for the CDR3: TGCAGTGCTAGAGCAAGAGAGTACAATGAGCAGTTCTTC. The V and J genes are TRBV20-1 and TRBJ2-1; no reliable D call. Germline V gives CDR1 DFQATT, CDR2 SNEGSKA (reference sequence). CDR3 length: 13 residues. V lost 1 base and J 4 bases, leaving 8 bases between the germline ends.

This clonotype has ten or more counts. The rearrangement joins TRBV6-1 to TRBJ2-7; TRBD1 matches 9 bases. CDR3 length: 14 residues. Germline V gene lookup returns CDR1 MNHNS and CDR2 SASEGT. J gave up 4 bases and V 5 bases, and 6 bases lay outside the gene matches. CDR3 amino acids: CASSPWDRVYEQYF. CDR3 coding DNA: TGTGCCAGCAGTCCCTGGGACAGGGTTTACGAGCAGTACTTC.

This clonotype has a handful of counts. CDR3: CSAREAGDYRSYEQYF. CDR3 bases: TGCAGTGCTAGAGAGGCAGGGGACTACCGCTCCTACGAGCAGTACTTC. The chain joins TRBV20-1 to TRBJ2-7; a weak D match, TRBD2 (7 bases). This CDR3 contains 16 residues. Germline CDR1 reads DFQATT; CDR2 reads SNEGSKA (reference sequence). Trimming pared 0 bases from V and 0 bases from J, leaving 15 bases between.

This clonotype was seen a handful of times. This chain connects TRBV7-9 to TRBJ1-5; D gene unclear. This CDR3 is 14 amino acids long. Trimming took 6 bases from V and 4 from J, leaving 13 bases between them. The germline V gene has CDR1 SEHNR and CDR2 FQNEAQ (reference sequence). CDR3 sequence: CASSSTLGNQPQHF. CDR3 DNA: TGTGCCAGCAGTTCTACCTTGGGGAATCAGCCCCAGCATTTT.

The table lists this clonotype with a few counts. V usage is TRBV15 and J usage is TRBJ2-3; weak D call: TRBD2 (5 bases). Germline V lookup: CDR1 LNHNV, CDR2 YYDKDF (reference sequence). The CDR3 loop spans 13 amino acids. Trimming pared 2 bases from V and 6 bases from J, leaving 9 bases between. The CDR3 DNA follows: TGTGCCACCAGCAGACCCCCGGGGGATACGCAGTATTTT. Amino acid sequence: CATSRPPGDTQYF.

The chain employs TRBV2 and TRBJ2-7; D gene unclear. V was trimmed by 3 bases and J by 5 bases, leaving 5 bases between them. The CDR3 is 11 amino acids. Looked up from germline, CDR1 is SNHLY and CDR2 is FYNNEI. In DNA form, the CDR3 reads TGTGCCAGCAGTGACCGCCACGAGCAGTACTTC. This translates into CASSDRHEQYF.